The TCR beta chain described here comes from a study of identical twins (dated by TCRdb to the mid-2010s). About the full investigation: To test whether fetal clonotypes persist, this study deep-sequenced TCR alpha and beta repertoires from monozygotic twins, from unrelated adults of various ages, and from cord blood. Replicate twin experiments were performed at different times using different library preparation protocols to rule out contamination.

As encoded in the germline V gene, CDR1 is MNHEY while CDR2 is SVGAGI. The CDR3 starts with the cysteine, ends with the phenylalanine, and has 13 residues. Here the CDR3 DNA is all that survives: 39 bases in frame from base 1. V drops 4 bases and J drops 2 bases, leaving 9 bases in between. On the study overall, not on this receptor specifically: In monozygotic twins, recombination models systematically underestimated out-of-frame TCR alpha sharing, but the models matched the sharing seen between unrelated individuals. Because the same donors could not be followed over many years, the conclusions depended on cross-sectional statistical analysis. A weaker excess of twin sharing was found in beta out-of-frame sequences because the signal-to-noise ratio was lowered by fewer shared sequences. Abundant cord blood beta clonotypes had fewer insertions, young adult naive repertoires showed a similar but weaker trend, and memory repertoires showed no such trend. Invariant T cells such as MAIT and iNKT could partly confound zero-insertion analyses, although diverse VJ usage argued against such confounding for most clonotypes. Compared with coincidental sharing between unrelated individuals, out-of-frame TCR alpha sequences shared between twins had an excess of sequences with low generation probability.

On this clonotype: Its antigen remains unidentified. No per-base quality is available; no much larger clone lies one base away.

The protocol used for the library was 5' RACE. TCRdb names Illumina HiSeq 2000 as the instrument used. Template switching added a universal primer binding site, and the final cDNA carried a unique molecular identifier that allowed TCR cDNA molecules to be counted accurately. Specific primers in the conserved constant-segment region were used to synthesize first-strand cDNA for the TCR alpha and beta chains. Each cDNA library was double barcoded, with a SMART-Mk sample barcode plus Illumina barcodes, to control for contamination. Two successive PCR steps introduced TruSeq adapter sequences along with Illumina sample barcodes. The Illumina HiSeq platform was used with custom primers to sequence TCR alpha and beta cDNA libraries. The study's processing was this. MiGEC was used to process raw reads and extract unique molecular identifiers, and MiXCR was used to find CDR3 positions. Recombination models were inferred per individual with the repgenHMM and IGoR tools using an EM algorithm. The analysis of shared clonotypes was done with the tcR package in R, with sharing normalized by the product of cloneset sizes. Out-of-frame nonproductive sequences were analyzed to study raw recombination free of thymic and clonal selection effects. Using fastp at Q25 and MiXCR, TCRdb reprocessed the public reads and kept productive beta chains. For every CDR3 protein sequence, its rows merge into one entry that carries the most common genes and DNA. The V and J calls here are based on TCRdb, not the publication. The sample data list 400,000 to 600,000 distinct CDR3 sequences, and 20% to 25% of these were observed just once. Of the sample, approximately 0.5% falls within the top ten clones.

All donors were healthy Caucasians. Three pairs of female monozygotic twins, all aged roughly 18 to 29 years, were included in the twin cohort. Positive isolation kits from Invitrogen were used to isolate the CD4+ and CD8+ T cell populations. The data also belong to a second study, concerning yellow fever vaccine responses in identical twins. The second investigation adds: The T cell response to vaccination in identical twins was reported by the authors to appear partly convergent and partly personalized. The study precisely tracked vaccine-responding T cell clones in identical twins.

The sequence is built from TRBV6-5 and TRBJ2-7; D gene: possibly TRBD1, on 6 matching bases. The sequencing sample was made of CD4+ T cells sorted from blood. This TCR came from a woman aged 18-29 years in good health. In nucleotides, the sequence is TGTGCCAGCAGTTCACAGGGAACCTACGAGCAGTACTTC. It is translated as CASSSQGTYEQYF.